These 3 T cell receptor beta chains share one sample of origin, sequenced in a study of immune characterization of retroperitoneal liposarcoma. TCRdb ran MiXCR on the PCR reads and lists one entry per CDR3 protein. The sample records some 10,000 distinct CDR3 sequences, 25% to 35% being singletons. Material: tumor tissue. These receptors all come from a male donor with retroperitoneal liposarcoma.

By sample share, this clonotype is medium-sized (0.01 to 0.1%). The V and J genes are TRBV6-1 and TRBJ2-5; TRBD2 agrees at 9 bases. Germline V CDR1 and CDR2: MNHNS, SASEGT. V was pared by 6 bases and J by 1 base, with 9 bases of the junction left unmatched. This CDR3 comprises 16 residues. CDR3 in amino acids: CASRQIAGEIQETQYF. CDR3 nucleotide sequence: TGTGCCAGCAGACAAATAGCGGGAGAGATCCAAGAGACCCAGTACTTC.

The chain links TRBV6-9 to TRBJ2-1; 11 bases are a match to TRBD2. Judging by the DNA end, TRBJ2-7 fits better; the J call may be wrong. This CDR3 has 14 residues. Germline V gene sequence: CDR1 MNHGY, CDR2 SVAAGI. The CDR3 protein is CASRLAGDPYEQYF. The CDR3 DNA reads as TGTGCCAGCAGACTAGCGGGGGATCCTTACGAGCAGTACTTC.

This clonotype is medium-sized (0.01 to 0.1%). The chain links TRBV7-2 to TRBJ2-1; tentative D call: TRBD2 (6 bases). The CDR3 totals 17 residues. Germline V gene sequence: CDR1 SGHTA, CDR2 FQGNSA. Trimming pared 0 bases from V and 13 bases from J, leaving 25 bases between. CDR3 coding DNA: TGTGCCAGCAGCTTAGCGAGACTAGTTAGGGCCCAAGAGACCCAGTTCTTC. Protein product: CASSLARLVRAQETQFF.